The sequence of this T cell receptor (beta chain) was determined in a study of cytomegalovirus exposure and HLA in healthy donors. Germline V lookup: CDR1 MNHEY, CDR2 SVGAGI. V lost 6 bases, J lost 2 bases, and 3 bases stayed unmatched. The CDR3 has 14 amino acids. This clone was seen only a few times. The antigen is undetermined. Study-level results: Later analysis identified 15,000 to 20,000 TCR beta sequences associated with HLA alleles, using a false discovery rate threshold of 0.05.

The PCR made use of 60 Vbeta and 13 Jbeta primers. Generated by immunoSEQ multiplex PCR, the TCRdb table keeps only in-frame clones and is missing some. The sample holds 110,000 to 150,000 clones, more than 75% seen once. This sequence joins TRBV6-5 and TRBJ2-3; 9 bases match TRBD2. Sequencing was performed on PBMCs. The sequence was collected from a man younger than 35 in good health and CMV-seropositive. For the CDR3, the DNA is TGTGCCAGCAGACCGGGACTAGCCACAGATACGCAGTATTTT. It encodes CASRPGLATDTQYF.